These 8 T cell receptor beta chains originate from one sample sequenced in a study of Tregs in tolerant kidney transplant recipients. Profiling relied on immunoSEQ multiplex PCR, and the TCRdb table lists in-frame clones only, not all of them. The profile shows 92,000 or so clones, around 90% of them singletons. The material sequenced was CD8+ T cells from blood. These receptors were collected from a human donor in good health.

The rearrangement joins TRBV2 to TRBJ2-1; 8 bases map to TRBD1. Germline V CDR1 and CDR2: SNHLY, FYNNEI. J was trimmed by 3 bases and V by 3 bases; bases with no gene match: 7. The CDR3 extends over 16 amino acids. CDR3 residues: CASSEDREMDYNEQFF. DNA for the CDR3: TGTGCCAGCAGTGAGGACAGGGAAATGGACTACAATGAGCAGTTCTTC.

This sequence joins TRBV21-1 and TRBJ2-2; the D segment call TRBD2 is taken from the table without a DNA check. TRBV21-1 is a documented pseudogene. The CDR3 loop spans 17 amino acids. The CDR3 region has the DNA TGTGCCAGCAGCAAATTGGGGCGGGGGCTTTACACCGGGGAGCTGTTTTTT. Protein product: CASSKLGRGLYTGELFF.

The rearrangement uses TRBV7-3 and TRBJ2-3, with D perhaps TRBD2 (5 bases). V lost 1 base to trimming and J lost 2 bases, with 13 bases between them. The germline V gene has CDR1 SGHTA and CDR2 FQGTGA. This CDR3 region has 16 residues. The CDR3 is CASSLIGSGITDTQYF. In nucleotides, the CDR3 is TGTGCCAGCAGCTTAATAGGGTCGGGGATCACAGATACGCAGTATTTT.

This clone was detected a few times. The chain links TRBV6-4 to TRBJ2-3, with D possibly called TRBD1 or TRBD2 (5 bases each). Germline CDR1 is MRHNA and CDR2 is SNTAGT. Trimming pared 2 bases from V and 2 bases from J, leaving 11 bases between. The CDR3 has 15 amino acids. This CDR3 is CASSDGQGDTDTQYF. As DNA, the CDR3 is TGTGCCAGCAGTGACGGGCAGGGAGACACAGATACGCAGTATTTT.

The rearrangement links TRBV10-2 to TRBJ2-3, with 7 bases lining up with TRBD2. Germline values: CDR1 WSHSY, CDR2 SAAADI. Unmatched junction bases numbered 5, after V lost 3 bases and J lost 2 bases. This CDR3 comprises 15 residues. The CDR3, as DNA: TGCGCCAGCAGTGAAGGACGGGAGGACACAGATACGCAGTATTTT. Amino acid sequence: CASSEGREDTDTQYF.

In its sample, this clone was seen a few times. This chain joins TRBV6-4 and TRBJ2-2, with D unresolved. V lost 2 bases, J lost 3 bases, and 4 bases lay in between. The germline V gene encodes CDR1 MRHNA and CDR2 SNTAGT. The CDR3 loop spans 13 amino acids. The CDR3 DNA is TGTGCCAGCAGTGACAGGGACACCGGGGAGCTGTTTTTT. This codes for CASSDRDTGELFF.

The chain combines TRBV7-9 with TRBJ2-4, with D hard to call. The CDR3 loop spans 13 amino acids. V was shortened by 4 bases and J by 8 bases, with 12 bases between the two germline ends. Germline CDR1 reads SEHNR; CDR2 reads FQNEAQ (reference sequence). The CDR3 protein is CASSSAPNDIQYF. The CDR3 region has the DNA TGTGCCAGCAGCTCCGCCCCTAATGACATTCAGTACTTC.

The CDR3 sequence: CASSPRETYEQYF. The CDR3 coding sequence is TGTGCCAGCTCACCACGGGAGACCTACGAGCAGTACTTC. This chain joins TRBV18 and TRBJ2-7, with a possible D match to TRBD2 (5 bases). Germline V gene lookup returns CDR1 KGHSH and CDR2 LQKENI. The CDR3 spans 13 residues. Trimming pared 1 base from V and 2 bases from J, leaving 6 bases between.